This TCR beta chain was retrieved from a study of cytomegalovirus exposure and HLA in healthy donors. CDR1 is MDHEN, CDR2 SYDVKM, per germline. The CDR3 runs to 14 residues. Trimming removed 7 bases from V and 4 bases from J; junction bases left unmatched: 10. In regard to this clone: The antigen remains undetermined.

Separate from the approximately 700-subject first cohort was the roughly 130-subject validation cohort, to which the donors belonged. Sequenced by immunoSEQ multiplex PCR; TCRdb stores in-frame clones only, minus some. The table has 150,000 to 200,000 clones, roughly nine tenths seen once. Overall study findings and caveats: Across donors, most TCRs were seen rarely, yet some public ones were widespread. The classifier reportedly diagnosed cytomegalovirus status with high specificity and sensitivity.

The chain carries TRBV28 and TRBJ2-7, with 7 nucleotides matching TRBD1. Sequencing was performed on PBMCs. This TCR was recovered from a woman aged 18-29 years in good health and CMV-seropositive. The DNA of the CDR3 is TGTGCCAGCAATGAGAGACAGGGAAGGTACGAGCAGTACTTC. Protein: CASNERQGRYEQYF.